This is a list of T cell receptor beta chains from one sample in a study of T cells expressing NK-cell markers. TCRdb re-analyzed the 5' RACE reads; it lists each CDR3 protein once, without DNA. The sample holds roughly 350,000 distinct CDR3 sequences. Sample: blood T cells: a sorted CD56 or NKG2C T cell subset, CD4+ or CD8+ T cells, or bulk PBMC T cells (not recorded which). Source of these receptors: a man aged 18 to 70 in good health. Each CDR3 is given with its conserved first and last residue. The order of the fields is V gene, J gene, CDR3 protein.

TRBV24-1	TRBJ2-3	CATRGTNPDTQYF
TRBV6-1	TRBJ1-6	CASSELGGAYNSPLHF
TRBV12-3/TRBV12-4	TRBJ2-1	CASSPQSPEQFF
TRBV5-1	TRBJ2-3	CASSLAVRPDTQYF
TRBV27	TRBJ2-3	CASSGLDRERQDRTDTQYF
TRBV19	TRBJ1-6	CASSSDLGGNSPLHF
TRBV29-1	TRBJ1-2	CSDGQGYGYTF
TRBV28	TRBJ2-4	CASSGGGKGNIQYF
TRBV20-1	TRBJ2-1	CSAEGLAPYNEQFF
TRBV15	TRBJ2-3	CATSREYPTSGGTASTDTQYF
TRBV6-1	TRBJ1-4	CASSSLGTTNEKLFF
TRBV7-2	TRBJ2-1	CASSSTSSEFF
TRBV6-1	TRBJ2-5	CASSATSGGGLETQYF
TRBV5-6	TRBJ2-5	CASSLASSGGEDWETQYF
TRBV5-1	TRBJ1-1	CASSFTGTGVWNTEAFF
TRBV18	TRBJ2-7	CASSLGINDEQYF
TRBV20-1	TRBJ2-4	CSARNTPLAKNIQYF
TRBV29-1	TRBJ1-1	CSVVPDRGGENTEAFF
TRBV6-1	TRBJ2-7	CASSPLASHSYEQYF
TRBV7-9	TRBJ2-5	CASADGDRVVETQYF
TRBV5-1	TRBJ2-7	CASSLFSWGATYEQYF
TRBV21-1	TRBJ1-3	CASSIGGSGNTIYF
TRBV6-2/TRBV6-3	TRBJ2-4	CASSRSSGVQYF
TRBV25-1	TRBJ2-5	CASSEGLAGTETQYF
TRBV5-1	TRBJ2-1	CASQPLQGAGNEQFF
TRBV6-1	TRBJ2-7	CASRRLAESYEQYF
TRBV2	TRBJ1-5	CASRRDSLPSNQPQHF
TRBV28	TRBJ1-5	CASTIIAGGFNQPQHF
TRBV18	TRBJ2-7	CASSPELAGHEQYF
TRBV7-2	TRBJ1-2	CASSFNSRGDGYTF
TRBV5-1	TRBJ2-1	CASQGPGGNEQFF
TRBV5-1	TRBJ1-1	CASSLVGPDMNTEAFF
TRBV11-1	TRBJ1-1	CASSLGPGQMNTEAFF
TRBV6-1	TRBJ1-1	CASNQGMNTEAFF
TRBV6-5	TRBJ2-5	CASRYSLQETQYF
TRBV29-1	TRBJ2-1	CSALRTGGEQFF
TRBV7-6	TRBJ2-3	CASSLGTGTTQYF
TRBV7-2	TRBJ1-5	CASSASRGGNQPQHF
TRBV29-1	TRBJ1-2	CSVEEWQKYGYTF
TRBV9	TRBJ1-5	CASARTGERYQPQHF
TRBV6-1	TRBJ2-2	CASSRRPGGGSNTGELFF
TRBV3-1	TRBJ2-7	CASSQDRRGQYF
TRBV20-1	TRBJ1-2	CSARIRWTGSNYGYTF
TRBV23-1	TRBJ2-3	CASSQFGPLTGAINTDTQYF
TRBV11-2	TRBJ2-2	CASSLVPLAGGPTGELFF
TRBV6-5	TRBJ2-3	CASSYGPLRKGGGDTQYF
TRBV20-1	TRBJ2-1	CSATKLAGGGNEQFF
TRBV7-2	TRBJ2-7	CASSLRGAESSYEQYF
TRBV6-1	TRBJ2-7	CASSTDRAYSYEQYF
TRBV11-2	TRBJ1-3	CASSLVVLGKASGNTIYF
TRBV28	TRBJ2-7	CASSLVRGAYEQYF
TRBV6-1	TRBJ2-5	CANPKGETQYF
TRBV7-9	TRBJ2-7	CASSSNTDKYEQYF
TRBV5-1	TRBJ2-3	CASSLGDGGKGTDTQYF
TRBV28	TRBJ2-1	CASKRGNEQFF
TRBV11-2	TRBJ2-4	CASSLVMTGLASAKNIQYF
TRBV10-3	TRBJ1-2	CAISERQGAVGYTF
TRBV9	TRBJ2-1	CASSVWGDLYNEQFF
TRBV27	TRBJ2-7	CASSLLPGRPYEQYF